Below, 26 T cell receptor beta chains from the same sample are listed, as sequenced in a study of blood T cell repertoires in COVID-19. Sequencing was performed with immunoSEQ multiplex PCR; in TCRdb, only in-frame clones are kept and a portion is missing. The sample has about 83,000 clones, approximately 90% seen once. Sequencing used peripheral blood. Source of these receptors: a woman aged 50 to 60 with active or convalescent COVID-19.

The V and J genes are TRBV19 and TRBJ2-3; perhaps TRBD1 as D (6 bases). The CDR3 covers 15 residues. Germline values: CDR1 LNHDA, CDR2 SQIVND (reference sequence). Trimming cost V 5 bases and J 6 bases, with 18 bases left between them. The CDR3 loop is CASSASRTVRDTQYF. The CDR3 bases are TGTGCCAGTAGTGCCAGTCGGACAGTCCGGGATACGCAGTATTTT.

The J gene is TRBJ2-3, the V gene TRBV6-2 or TRBV6-3; the D gene is possibly TRBD2 (5 bases). This CDR3 comprises 16 residues. Trimming pared 2 bases from V and 2 bases from J, leaving 14 bases between. The germline V gene encodes CDR1 MNHEY and CDR2 SVGEGT. CDR3 amino acids: CASSYPGIGVTDTQYF. Here the CDR3 DNA reads TGTGCCAGCAGTTACCCCGGGATTGGGGTCACAGATACGCAGTATTTT.

The chain joins TRBV6-2 or TRBV6-3 to TRBJ2-3, with a tentative D call TRBD1 (5 bases). Germline-derived CDR1 and CDR2 are MNHEY and SVGEGT. Between the trimmed V and J ends, which lost 4 bases and 4 bases, there was a span of 15 bases. The CDR3 is 15 residues long. CDR3 sequence (DNA): TGTGCCAGCAGTTGCGTGTTCAGGGTCGCAGATACGCAGTATTTT. It specifies CASSCVFRVADTQYF.

The chain couples TRBV7-6 to TRBJ2-6; D uncertain. Trimming removed 4 bases at V and 4 bases at J, with 11 bases between. From germline, CDR1 is SGHVS and CDR2 FNYEAQ. There are 15 residues in the CDR3. This CDR3 reads CASSSPGSGANVLTF. CDR3 coding DNA: TGTGCCAGCAGCTCCCCAGGCTCCGGGGCCAACGTCCTGACTTTC.

The V gene is TRBV11-2, the J gene TRBJ2-7, with 7 bases that match TRBD1. This CDR3 is 14 amino acids long. The germline CDR1 and CDR2 sequences are SGHAT and FQNNGV. Trimming at V came to 7 bases and at J to 4 bases, leaving 10 bases not matched to a gene. CDR3: CASTSGTVRYEQYF. The CDR3 DNA is TGTGCCAGCACCTCCGGGACAGTTAGGTACGAGCAGTACTTC.

This chain uses TRBV30 with TRBJ1-3; D remains unclear. Trimming cost V 0 bases and J 0 bases, with 9 bases left between them. Germline V CDR1 and CDR2: GTSNPN, SVGIG (reference sequence). The CDR3 spans 15 residues. The CDR3 coding sequence is TGTGCCTGGAGTGTACGCGTGAGCTCTGGAAACACCATATATTTT. Protein: CAWSVRVSSGNTIYF.

This chain joins TRBV18 and TRBJ2-1, with TRBD2 identical over 11 bases. V shed 1 base, J shed 4 bases, and the junction held 6 bases outside the gene matches. This CDR3 comprises 17 residues. Germline-derived CDR1 and CDR2 are KGHSH and LQKENI. DNA for the CDR3: TGTGCCAGCTCACCACTGAGACTAGCGGGGTTTTACAATGAGCAGTTCTTC. Translated, it gives CASSPLRLAGFYNEQFF.

The chain uses TRBV4-2 and TRBJ2-2; D gene ambiguous. Germline CDR1 reads LGHNA; CDR2 reads YNFKEQ. Trimming removed 4 bases from V and 8 bases from J, with 5 bases in between. There are 11 residues in the CDR3. The CDR3 spells CASSPSGELFF. In nucleotides, the CDR3 is TGTGCCAGCAGCCCTTCTGGGGAGCTGTTTTTT.

The chain has TRBV7-9 and TRBJ2-7; 9 bases line up with TRBD1. From germline, CDR1 is SEHNR and CDR2 FQNEAQ (reference sequence). J was trimmed by 4 bases and V by 5 bases; bases with no gene match: 9. This CDR3 contains 15 residues. CDR3 coding DNA: TGTGCCAGCAGCCCCGAGGGACAGGGAGGGTACGAGCAGTACTTC. Encoded protein: CASSPEGQGGYEQYF.

The V and J genes are TRBV5-4 and TRBJ1-1, with no clear D. Trimming shortened V by 0 bases and J by 3 bases, and 15 bases separated the two germline ends. Germline CDR1 SGHNT, CDR2 YYREEE (reference sequence). The CDR3 has 16 residues. CDR3 sequence (DNA): TGTGCCAGCAGCTTGGCCCGTGTTGGTAGTGACACTGAAGCTTTCTTT. Its protein product is CASSLARVGSDTEAFF.

This clone turned up a few times. The chain recombines TRBV19 with TRBJ2-3; 9 nucleotides match TRBD2. Germline assignment: CDR1 LNHDA and CDR2 SQIVND (reference sequence). J lost 4 bases, V lost 7 bases, and 12 bases had no gene match. The CDR3 has 16 residues. Here the CDR3 DNA reads TGTGCCAGTAAGTCGGTGCGGGGGGGCCCAGCAGATACGCAGTATTTT. Protein sequence: CASKSVRGGPADTQYF.

The chain uses TRBV4-2 and TRBJ1-4; D is perhaps TRBD1 (6 bases). Germline CDR1 and CDR2: LGHNA and YNFKEQ. Deletions cut 1 base from V and 6 bases from J, with 9 bases between. The CDR3 is made up of 14 amino acids. Written as DNA, the CDR3 is TGTGCCAGCAGCCAAGGACAGGAGGATGAAAAACTGTTTTTT. Amino acids: CASSQGQEDEKLFF.

This chain joins TRBV6-5 and TRBJ1-4; maybe TRBD1 (6 bases). This CDR3 comprises 14 residues. The germline V gene has CDR1 MNHEY and CDR2 SVGAGI. V gave up 11 bases and J gave up 7 bases, with 20 bases separating them. CDR3 bases: TGTGCCTCCGCGGGGGGGGGCGCAGGTGAAAAACTGTTTTTT. It encodes CASAGGGAGEKLFF.

This chain links TRBV27 with TRBJ1-5, with 10 bases lining up with TRBD1. Germline lookup yields CDR1 MNHEY and CDR2 SMNVEV (reference sequence). The CDR3 has 18 amino acids. J gave up 0 bases and V 2 bases, and 7 bases lay outside the gene matches. Here the CDR3 reads CASSLGGTGVYSNQPQHF. The CDR3 nucleotides are TGTGCCAGCAGTTTAGGAGGGACAGGGGTTTATAGCAATCAGCCCCAGCATTTT.

The genes are TRBV6-2 or TRBV6-3 and TRBJ2-1, with 7 bases lining up with TRBD1. The germline gives CDR1 MNHEY, CDR2 SVGEGT. Trimming cost V 5 bases and J 4 bases; bases outside gene matches: 8. This CDR3 has 15 residues. CDR3 DNA sequence: TGTGCCAGCAGTCGTCCGGGACAGACTTACAATGAGCAGTTCTTC. Protein sequence: CASSRPGQTYNEQFF.

The sample holds one count of this clone. The V and J genes are TRBV7-2 and TRBJ2-7; 10 bases fit TRBD2. J was trimmed by 3 bases and V by 4 bases; bases with no gene match: 3. The CDR3 runs to 14 residues. CDR1 SGHTA and CDR2 FQGNSA come from the germline V gene. CDR3 residues: CASSSLAGDYEQYF. The CDR3 DNA reads TGTGCCAGCAGCTCGCTAGCGGGGGACTACGAGCAGTACTTC.

This chain uses TRBV7-2 with TRBJ2-1; no clear D gene. The CDR3 runs to 16 residues. Germline-derived CDR1 and CDR2 are SGHTA and FQGNSA. The V end lost 5 bases, the J end lost 0 bases, and 14 bases lay between the germline ends. Here the CDR3 reads CASSVTGQFSYNEQFF. The DNA of the CDR3 is TGTGCCAGCAGCGTTACTGGGCAGTTCTCCTACAATGAGCAGTTCTTC. Together with reference TRBV7-2 and TRBJ2-1, the CDR3 gives the full variable domain: GAGVSQSPSNKVTEKGKDVELRCDPISGHTALYWYRQSLGQGLEFLIYFQGNSAPDKSGLPSDRFSAERTGGSVSTLTIQRTQQEDSAVYLCASSVTGQFSYNEQFFGPGTRLTVL.

This clone was recorded only once. The rearrangement joins TRBV7-8 to TRBJ1-2, with D possibly being TRBD1 (5 bases). V gave up 5 bases and J gave up 4 bases, with 17 bases separating them. This CDR3 is 15 amino acids long. Germline V gene data show CDR1 as SGHVS and CDR2 as FQNEAQ. The CDR3 DNA follows: TGTGCCAGCAGCGCCACGCGGGGGGTCGGCTATGGCTACACCTTC. Protein product: CASSATRGVGYGYTF.

The chain uses TRBV25-1 and TRBJ2-7; 7 nucleotides align to TRBD2. This CDR3 is 15 amino acids long. Germline V CDR1 and CDR2: MGHDK, SYGVNS. V shed 3 bases and J 2 bases; nucleotides not matched to a gene: 7. In DNA form, the CDR3 reads TGTGCCAGCAGTGAGGGAGGGAAAGGGACCTACGAGCAGTACTTC. This encodes CASSEGGKGTYEQYF.

The V gene is TRBV16, the J gene TRBJ1-2; weak D call: TRBD1 (5 bases). The CDR3 has 17 amino acids. The germline V gene has CDR1 KGHSY and CDR2 FQNENV. Trimming cost V 4 bases and J 3 bases, with 21 bases left between them. The CDR3 is CASSRFSPQGHDYGYTF. The CDR3 bases are TGTGCCAGCAGCCGATTTTCGCCGCAGGGTCACGACTATGGCTACACCTTC.

This chain uses TRBV5-6 with TRBJ1-2; D remains ambiguous. Germline CDR1 is SGHDT and CDR2 is YYEEEE. V was pared by 1 base and J by 4 bases, with 17 bases between. The length of the CDR3 is 16 residues. This CDR3 is CASSLISTDILYGYTF. The CDR3 DNA follows: TGTGCCAGCAGCTTGATTTCCACCGACATCCTCTATGGCTACACCTTC. The whole variable domain, filled in from reference TRBV5-6 and TRBJ1-2, reads DAGVTQSPTHLIKTRGQQVTLRCSPKSGHDTVSWYQQALGQGPQFIFQYYEEEERQRGNFPDRFSGHQFPNYSSELNVNALLLGDSALYLCASSLISTDILYGYTFGSGTRLTVV.

This chain uses TRBV10-3 with TRBJ2-6; TRBD1 agrees at 8 bases. V shed 10 bases, J shed 3 bases, and the junction held 14 bases outside the gene matches. The V gene's germline CDR1 is ENHRY and CDR2 SYGVKD. The CDR3 is 17 residues long. CDR3 region: CATGGQGPTGGANVLTF. CDR3 bases: TGTGCCACCGGTGGACAGGGCCCCACAGGTGGGGCCAACGTCCTGACTTTC.

This chain joins TRBV7-2 and TRBJ1-4; D ambiguous. This CDR3 is 14 amino acids long. Between the trimmed V and J ends, which lost 5 bases and 11 bases, there was a span of 18 bases. Germline assignment: CDR1 SGHTA and CDR2 FQGNSA. DNA for the CDR3: TGTGCCAGCAGCACCCAGGCAGTTCGGGGTAAACTGTTTTTT. Encoded protein: CASSTQAVRGKLFF.

The chain recombines TRBV5-1 with TRBJ2-3, with D unresolved. This CDR3 region has 11 residues. Trimming removed 7 bases at V and 6 bases at J, with 9 bases between. Germline-derived CDR1 and CDR2 are SGHRS and YFSETQ. CDR3 loop: CASYREDTQYF. The CDR3 DNA is TGCGCCAGCTATCGCGAGGATACGCAGTATTTT. Filled out from reference TRBV5-1 and TRBJ2-3, the complete variable domain reads KAGVTQTPRYLIKTRGQQVTLSCSPISGHRSVSWYQQTPGQGLQFLFEYFSETQRNKGNFPGRFSGRQFSNSRSEMNVSTLELGDSALYLCASYREDTQYFGPGTRLTVL.

This sequence joins TRBV29-1 and TRBJ1-4, with D unresolved. The V gene lost 3 bases and the J gene lost 7 bases, with 15 bases spanning the gap. In germline, CDR1 is SQVTM, CDR2 ANQGSEA. The CDR3 has 14 amino acids. CDR3 in amino acids: CSVEDYASGEKLFF. CDR3 in DNA: TGCAGCGTTGAGGACTACGCCTCAGGTGAAAAACTGTTTTTT.

This clone was counted a single time. This chain joins TRBV5-6 and TRBJ1-2; unclear D gene. Between the trimmed V and J ends, which lost 3 bases and 4 bases, there was a span of 10 bases. CDR1 is SGHDT, CDR2 YYEEEE, per germline. CDR3 size: 13 residues. CDR3 DNA sequence: TGTGCCAGCAGCTCCTCGAGGAGCTATGGCTACACCTTC. Protein: CASSSSRSYGYTF.